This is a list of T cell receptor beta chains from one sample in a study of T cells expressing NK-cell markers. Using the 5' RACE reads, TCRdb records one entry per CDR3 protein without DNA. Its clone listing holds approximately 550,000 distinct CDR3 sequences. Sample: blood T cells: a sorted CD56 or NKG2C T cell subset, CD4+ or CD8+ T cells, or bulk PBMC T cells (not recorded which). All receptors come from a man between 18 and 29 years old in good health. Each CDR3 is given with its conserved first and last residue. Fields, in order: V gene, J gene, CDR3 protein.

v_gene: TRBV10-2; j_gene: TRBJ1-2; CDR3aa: CASSESRGWGYTF
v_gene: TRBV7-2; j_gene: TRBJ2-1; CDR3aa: CASSLAQTSFHEQFF
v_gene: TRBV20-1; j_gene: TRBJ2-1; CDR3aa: CSARDYTGTSGRYEQFF
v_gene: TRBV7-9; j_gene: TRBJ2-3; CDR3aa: CASSPGSSGRSDTQYF
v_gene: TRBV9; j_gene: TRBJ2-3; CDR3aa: CASSGRDSTDTQYF
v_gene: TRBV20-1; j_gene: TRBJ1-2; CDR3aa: CSATYDRDYGYTF
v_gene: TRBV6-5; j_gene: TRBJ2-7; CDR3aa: CASSFQHKPPYEQYF
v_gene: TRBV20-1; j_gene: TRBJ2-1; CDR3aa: CSATGLAGALEQFF
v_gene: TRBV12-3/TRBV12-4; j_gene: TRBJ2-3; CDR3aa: CASSPLLRETTDTQYF
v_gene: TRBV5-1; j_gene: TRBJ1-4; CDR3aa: CASSKDTARTNEKLFF
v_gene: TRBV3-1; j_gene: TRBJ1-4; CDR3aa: CASSQGWDIATNEKLFF
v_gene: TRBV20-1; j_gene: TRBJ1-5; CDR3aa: CSAREAGRRNQPQHF
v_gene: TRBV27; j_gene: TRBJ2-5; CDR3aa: CASSPAGLAGKETQYF
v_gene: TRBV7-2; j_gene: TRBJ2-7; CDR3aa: CASSLGPSDPSYEQYF
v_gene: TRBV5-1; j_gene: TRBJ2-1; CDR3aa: CASSPDRSPYNEQFF
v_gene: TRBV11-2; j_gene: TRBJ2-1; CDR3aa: CASSFYDSGIYNEQFF
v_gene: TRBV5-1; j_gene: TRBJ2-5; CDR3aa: CASSPQGEETQYF
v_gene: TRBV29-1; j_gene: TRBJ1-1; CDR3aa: CSVGVSTEAFF
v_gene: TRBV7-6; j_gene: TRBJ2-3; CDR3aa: CASSLEQGADTQYF
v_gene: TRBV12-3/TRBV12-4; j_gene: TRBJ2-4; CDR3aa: CASRTGGTKNIQYF
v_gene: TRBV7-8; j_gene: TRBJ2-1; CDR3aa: CASSLRRGDEQFF
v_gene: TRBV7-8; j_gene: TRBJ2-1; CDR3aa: CASSLSWEPRSSEQFF
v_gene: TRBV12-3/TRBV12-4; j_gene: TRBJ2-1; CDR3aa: CASIGLAQYNEQFF
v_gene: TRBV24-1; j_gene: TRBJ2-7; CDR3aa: CATSDSGSTYEQYF